The 5 T cell receptor beta chains below were found in one sample sequenced in a study of CD8+CD57+ T cells in acquired aplastic anemia. CD8+CD57+ cell expansion had been shown by flow cytometry in patients chosen for sequencing. Genomic DNA constituted the template upon which TCR beta VDJ and CDR3 profiling was performed. TCRdb used MiXCR to reprocess the reads, holding one entry per CDR3 protein. The sample carries some 160,000 distinct CDR3 sequences, less than 50% recorded once. The sample comprised sorted CD4+, CD8+, or CD8+CD57+ T cells (not recorded which) from PBMCs. The receptors here all came from a human donor with aplastic anemia.

This clonotype was counted a few times. The J gene is TRBJ2-7, the V gene TRBV15; possibly TRBD2 for D (5 bases). From germline, CDR1 is LNHNV and CDR2 YYDKDF (reference sequence). V was shortened by 9 bases and J by 7 bases, with 7 bases between the two germline ends. The CDR3 consists of 9 residues. The CDR3 nucleotides are TGTGCCACTAGAGGGGAGCAGTACTTC. It specifies CATRGEQYF. Based on the CDR3 plus reference TRBV15 and TRBJ2-7, the full variable domain is DAMVIQNPRYQVTQFGKPVTLSCSQTLNHNVMYWYQQKSSQAPKLLFHYYDKDFNNEADTPDNFQSRRPNTSFCFLDIRSPGLGDTAMYLCATRGEQYFGPGTRLTVT.

This clonotype was counted a single time. Since a much larger clone is just one base distant, this may be a read error. The V call is TRBV12-3 or TRBV12-4, the J call TRBJ2-5; weak D call: TRBD2 (6 bases). CDR3 length: 16 residues. V lost 6 bases, J lost 3 bases, and 20 bases lay in between. Here the CDR3 DNA reads TGTGCCAGCAGCGGGGGTGGCAAGGGGCGTGAAGAGACCCAGTACTTC. This translates into CASSGGGKGREETQYF.

This clonotype appeared many times. The gene calls are TRBV20-1 and TRBJ2-3; tentatively, D is TRBD1 (5 bases). The CDR3 runs 17 residues. Between the trimmed V and J ends, which lost 0 bases and 2 bases, there was a span of 18 bases. Germline V gene data show CDR1 as DFQATT and CDR2 as SNEGSKA (reference sequence). This CDR3 is CSARDRQKILNTDTQYF. CDR3 sequence (DNA): TGCAGTGCTAGAGACCGACAGAAGATCCTAAACACAGATACGCAGTATTTT.

Many counts were recorded for this clonotype. CDR3 nucleotides: TGTGCCAGCAGCTTAGAGGCGGGCGGGACCCAGTACTTC. Protein: CASSLEAGGTQYF. The rearrangement joins TRBV11-3 to TRBJ2-5, with a tentative D call TRBD2 (5 bases). The CDR3 extends over 13 amino acids. Germline values: CDR1 SGHNT, CDR2 YENEEA. Trimming cost V 0 bases and J 7 bases, with 9 bases left between them.

This chain links TRBV6-1 with TRBJ2-5; TRBD1 might be the D (7 bases). CDR1 MNHNS and CDR2 SASEGT come from the germline V gene. The CDR3 is 16 amino acids. Trimming stripped 1 base from V and 4 bases from J, with 16 bases between. CDR3 region: CASSEVFYQGGETQYF. The CDR3 DNA sequence: TGTGCCAGCAGTGAAGTGTTCTATCAGGGGGGAGAGACCCAGTACTTC.